This T cell receptor beta chain was captured by sequencing in a study of T cell changes during pregnancy in multiple sclerosis. This table comes from immunoSEQ multiplex PCR, and its TCRdb copy is limited to in-frame clones, with some not included. The repertoire includes about 36,000 clones, 85% to 95% of them detected once, and 0.35% to 0.45% sits in the top ten. This CDR3 spans 18 amino acids. With V trimmed by 5 bases and J by 4 bases, 12 bases remained unmatched. In germline, CDR1 is SGHTA, CDR2 FQGTGA. This receptor was obtained from a female donor with multiple sclerosis, enrolled in a pregnancy study. The V and J genes are TRBV7-3 and TRBJ2-2, with TRBD1 matching 11 bases. This specimen consisted of CD4+ T cells from peripheral blood mononuclear cells, obtained in the first trimester of pregnancy. The chain's CDR3 is CASSPRAGTGGSTGELFF. The CDR3 coding sequence is TGTGCCAGCAGCCCACGAGCCGGGACAGGGGGGAGCACCGGGGAGCTGTTTTTT.